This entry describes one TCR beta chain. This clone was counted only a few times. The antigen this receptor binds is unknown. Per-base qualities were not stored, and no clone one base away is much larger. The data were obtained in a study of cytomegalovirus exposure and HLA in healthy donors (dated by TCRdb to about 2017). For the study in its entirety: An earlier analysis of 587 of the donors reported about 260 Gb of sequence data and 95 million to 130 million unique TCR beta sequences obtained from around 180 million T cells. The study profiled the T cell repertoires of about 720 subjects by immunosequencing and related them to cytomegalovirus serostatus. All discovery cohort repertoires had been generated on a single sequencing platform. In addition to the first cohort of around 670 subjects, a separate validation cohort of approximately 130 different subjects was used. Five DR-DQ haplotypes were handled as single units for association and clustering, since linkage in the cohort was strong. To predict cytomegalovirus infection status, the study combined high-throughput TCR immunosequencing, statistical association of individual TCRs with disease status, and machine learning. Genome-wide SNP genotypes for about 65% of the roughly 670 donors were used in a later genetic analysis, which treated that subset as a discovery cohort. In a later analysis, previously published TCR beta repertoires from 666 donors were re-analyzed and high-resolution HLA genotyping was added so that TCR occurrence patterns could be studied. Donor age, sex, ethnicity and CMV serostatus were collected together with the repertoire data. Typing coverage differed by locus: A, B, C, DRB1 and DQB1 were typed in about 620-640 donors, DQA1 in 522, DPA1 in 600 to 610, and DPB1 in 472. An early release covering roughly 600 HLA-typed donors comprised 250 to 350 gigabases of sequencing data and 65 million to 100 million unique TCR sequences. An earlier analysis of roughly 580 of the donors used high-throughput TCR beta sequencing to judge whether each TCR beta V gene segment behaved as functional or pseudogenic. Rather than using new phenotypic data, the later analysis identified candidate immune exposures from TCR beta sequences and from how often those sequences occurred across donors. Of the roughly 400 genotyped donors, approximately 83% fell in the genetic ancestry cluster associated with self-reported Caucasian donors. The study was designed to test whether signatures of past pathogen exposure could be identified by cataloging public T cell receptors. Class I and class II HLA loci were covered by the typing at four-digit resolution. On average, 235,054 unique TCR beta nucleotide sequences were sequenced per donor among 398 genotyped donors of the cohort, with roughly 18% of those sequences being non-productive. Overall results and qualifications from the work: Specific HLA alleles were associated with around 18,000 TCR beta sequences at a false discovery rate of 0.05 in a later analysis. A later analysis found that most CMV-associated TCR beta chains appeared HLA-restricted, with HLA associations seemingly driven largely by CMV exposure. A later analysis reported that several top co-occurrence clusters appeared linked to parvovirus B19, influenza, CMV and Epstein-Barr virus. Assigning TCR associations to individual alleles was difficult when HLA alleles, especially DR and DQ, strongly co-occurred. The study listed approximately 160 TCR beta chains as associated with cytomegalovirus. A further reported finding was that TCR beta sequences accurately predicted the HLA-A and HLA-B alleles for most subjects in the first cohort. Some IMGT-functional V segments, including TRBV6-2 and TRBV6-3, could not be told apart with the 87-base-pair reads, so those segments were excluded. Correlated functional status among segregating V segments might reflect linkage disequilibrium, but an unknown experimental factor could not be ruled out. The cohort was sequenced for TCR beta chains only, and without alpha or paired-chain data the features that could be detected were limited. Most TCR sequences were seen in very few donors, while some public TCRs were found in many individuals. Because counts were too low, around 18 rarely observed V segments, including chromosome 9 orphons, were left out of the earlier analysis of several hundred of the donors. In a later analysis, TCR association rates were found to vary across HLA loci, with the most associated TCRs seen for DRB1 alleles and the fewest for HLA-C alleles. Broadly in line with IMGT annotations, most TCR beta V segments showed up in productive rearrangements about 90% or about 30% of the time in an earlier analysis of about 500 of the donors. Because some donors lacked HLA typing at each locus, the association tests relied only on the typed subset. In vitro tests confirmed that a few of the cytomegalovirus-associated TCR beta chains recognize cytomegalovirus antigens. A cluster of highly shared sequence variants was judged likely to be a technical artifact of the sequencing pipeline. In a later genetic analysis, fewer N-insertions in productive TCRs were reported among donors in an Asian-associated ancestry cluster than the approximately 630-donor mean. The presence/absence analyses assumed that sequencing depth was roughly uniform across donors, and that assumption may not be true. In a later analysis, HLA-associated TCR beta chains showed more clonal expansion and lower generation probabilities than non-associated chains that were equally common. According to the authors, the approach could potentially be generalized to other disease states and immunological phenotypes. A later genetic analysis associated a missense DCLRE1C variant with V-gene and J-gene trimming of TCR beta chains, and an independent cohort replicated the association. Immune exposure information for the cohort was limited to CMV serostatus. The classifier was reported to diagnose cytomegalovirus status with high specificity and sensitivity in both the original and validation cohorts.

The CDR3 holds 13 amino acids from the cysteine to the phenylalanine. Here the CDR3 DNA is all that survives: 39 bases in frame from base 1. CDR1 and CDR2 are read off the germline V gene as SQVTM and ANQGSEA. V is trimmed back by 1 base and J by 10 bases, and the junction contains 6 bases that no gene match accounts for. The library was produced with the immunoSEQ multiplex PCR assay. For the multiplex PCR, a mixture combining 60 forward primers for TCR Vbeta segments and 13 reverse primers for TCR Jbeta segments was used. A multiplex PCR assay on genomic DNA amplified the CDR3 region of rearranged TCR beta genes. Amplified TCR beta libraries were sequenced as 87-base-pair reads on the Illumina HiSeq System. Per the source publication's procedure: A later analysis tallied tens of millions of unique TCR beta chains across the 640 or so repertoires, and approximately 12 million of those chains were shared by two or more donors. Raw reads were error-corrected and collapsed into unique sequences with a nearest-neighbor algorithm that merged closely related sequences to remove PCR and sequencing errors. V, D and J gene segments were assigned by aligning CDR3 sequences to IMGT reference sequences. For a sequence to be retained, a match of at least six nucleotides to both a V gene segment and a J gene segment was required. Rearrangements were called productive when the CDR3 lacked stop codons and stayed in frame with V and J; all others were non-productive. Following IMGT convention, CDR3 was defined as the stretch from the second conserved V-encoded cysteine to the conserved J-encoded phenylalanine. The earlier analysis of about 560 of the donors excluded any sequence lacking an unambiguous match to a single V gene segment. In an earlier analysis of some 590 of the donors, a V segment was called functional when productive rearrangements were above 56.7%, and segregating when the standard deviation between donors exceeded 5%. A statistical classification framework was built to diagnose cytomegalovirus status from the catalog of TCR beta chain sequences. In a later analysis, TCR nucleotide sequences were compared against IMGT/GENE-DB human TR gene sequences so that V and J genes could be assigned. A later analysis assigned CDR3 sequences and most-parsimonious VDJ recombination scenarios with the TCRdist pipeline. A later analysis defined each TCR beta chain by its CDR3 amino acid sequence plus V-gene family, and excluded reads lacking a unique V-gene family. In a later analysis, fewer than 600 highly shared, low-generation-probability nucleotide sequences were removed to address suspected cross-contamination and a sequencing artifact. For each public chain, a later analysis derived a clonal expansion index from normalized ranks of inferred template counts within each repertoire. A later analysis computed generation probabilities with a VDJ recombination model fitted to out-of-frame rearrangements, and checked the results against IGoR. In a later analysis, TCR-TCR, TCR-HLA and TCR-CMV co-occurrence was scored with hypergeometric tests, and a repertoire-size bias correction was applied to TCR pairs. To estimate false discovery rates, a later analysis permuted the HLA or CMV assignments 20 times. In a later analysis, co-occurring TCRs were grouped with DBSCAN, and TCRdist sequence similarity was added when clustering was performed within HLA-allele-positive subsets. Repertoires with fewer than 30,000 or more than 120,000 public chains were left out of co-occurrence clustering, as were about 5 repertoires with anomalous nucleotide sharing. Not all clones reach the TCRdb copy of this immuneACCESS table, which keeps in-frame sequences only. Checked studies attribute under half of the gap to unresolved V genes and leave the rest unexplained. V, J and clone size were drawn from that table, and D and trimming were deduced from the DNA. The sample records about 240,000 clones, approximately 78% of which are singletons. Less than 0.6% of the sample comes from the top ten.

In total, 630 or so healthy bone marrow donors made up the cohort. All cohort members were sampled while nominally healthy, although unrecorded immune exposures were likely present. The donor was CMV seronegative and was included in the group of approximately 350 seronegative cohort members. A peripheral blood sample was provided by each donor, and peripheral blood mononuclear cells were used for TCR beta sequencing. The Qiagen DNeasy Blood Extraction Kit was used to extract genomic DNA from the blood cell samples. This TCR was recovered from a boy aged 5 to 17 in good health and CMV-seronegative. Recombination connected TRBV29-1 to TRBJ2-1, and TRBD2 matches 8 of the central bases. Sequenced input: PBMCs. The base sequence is TGCAGCGTTGAAGCCCGGGGGGGAGGGGAGCAGTTCTTC. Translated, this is CSVEARGGGEQFF.